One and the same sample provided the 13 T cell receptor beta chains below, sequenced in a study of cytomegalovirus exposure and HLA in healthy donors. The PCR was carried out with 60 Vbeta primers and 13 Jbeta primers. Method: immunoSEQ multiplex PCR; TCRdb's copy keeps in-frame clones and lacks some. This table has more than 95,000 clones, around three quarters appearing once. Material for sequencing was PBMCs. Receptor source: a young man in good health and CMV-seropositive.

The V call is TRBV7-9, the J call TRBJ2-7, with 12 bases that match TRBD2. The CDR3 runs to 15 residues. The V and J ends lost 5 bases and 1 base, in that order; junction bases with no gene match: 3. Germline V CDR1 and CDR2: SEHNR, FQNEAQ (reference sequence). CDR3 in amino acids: CASSASGRASYEQYF. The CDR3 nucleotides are TGTGCCAGCAGCGCTAGCGGGAGGGCGTCCTACGAGCAGTACTTC.

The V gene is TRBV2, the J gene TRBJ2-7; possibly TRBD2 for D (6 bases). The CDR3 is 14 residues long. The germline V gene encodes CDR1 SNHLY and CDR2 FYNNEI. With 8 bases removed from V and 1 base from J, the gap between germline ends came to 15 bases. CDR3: CASLGGRTSYEQYF. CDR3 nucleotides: TGTGCCAGCTTGGGAGGCCGGACATCCTACGAGCAGTACTTC.

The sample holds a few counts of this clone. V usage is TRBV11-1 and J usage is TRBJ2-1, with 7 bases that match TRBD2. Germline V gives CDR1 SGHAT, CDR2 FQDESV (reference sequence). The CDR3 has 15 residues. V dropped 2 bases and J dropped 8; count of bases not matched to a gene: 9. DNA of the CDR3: TGTGCCAGCAGCTTACGGCGGGAGCGGGGAGATGAGCAGTTCTTC. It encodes CASSLRRERGDEQFF.

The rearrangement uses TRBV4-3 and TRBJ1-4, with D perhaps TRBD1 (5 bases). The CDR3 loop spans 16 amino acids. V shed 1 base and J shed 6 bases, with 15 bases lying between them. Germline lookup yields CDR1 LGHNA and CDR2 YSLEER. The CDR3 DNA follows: TGCGCCAGCAGCCAAGGGACCAAGGGGTCGGATGAAAAACTGTTTTTT. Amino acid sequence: CASSQGTKGSDEKLFF.

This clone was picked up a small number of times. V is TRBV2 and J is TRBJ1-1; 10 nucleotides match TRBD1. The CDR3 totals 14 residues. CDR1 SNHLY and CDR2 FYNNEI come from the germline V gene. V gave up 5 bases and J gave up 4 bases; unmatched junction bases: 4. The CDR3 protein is CASSSTGGGTEAFF. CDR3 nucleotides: TGTGCCAGCAGTTCGACAGGGGGCGGCACTGAAGCTTTCTTT.

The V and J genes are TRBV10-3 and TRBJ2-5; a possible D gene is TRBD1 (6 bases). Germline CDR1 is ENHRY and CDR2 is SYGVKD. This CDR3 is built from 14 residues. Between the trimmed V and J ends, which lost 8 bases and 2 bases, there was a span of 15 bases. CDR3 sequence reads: CAIGLGQGQETQYF. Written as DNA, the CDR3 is TGTGCCATCGGCCTAGGGCAGGGGCAAGAGACCCAGTACTTC.

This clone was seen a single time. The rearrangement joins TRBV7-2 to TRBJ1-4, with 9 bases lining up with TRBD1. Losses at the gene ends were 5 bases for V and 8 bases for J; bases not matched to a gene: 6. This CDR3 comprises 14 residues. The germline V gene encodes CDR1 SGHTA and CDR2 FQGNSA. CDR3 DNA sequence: TGTGCCAGCAGCCCCCGGGACAGGGCGGAAAAACTGTTTTTT. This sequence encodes CASSPRDRAEKLFF.

As DNA, the CDR3 is TGCAGCGCTACGTGGGGCGGAATCAATGAAAAACTGTTTTTT. This gives the protein CSATWGGINEKLFF. V usage is TRBV29-1 and J usage is TRBJ1-4; D is perhaps TRBD1 (5 bases). The germline V and J ends were trimmed by 7 bases and 5 bases, with 17 bases remaining between them. Germline V gives CDR1 SQVTM, CDR2 ANQGSEA. CDR3 length equals 14 residues.

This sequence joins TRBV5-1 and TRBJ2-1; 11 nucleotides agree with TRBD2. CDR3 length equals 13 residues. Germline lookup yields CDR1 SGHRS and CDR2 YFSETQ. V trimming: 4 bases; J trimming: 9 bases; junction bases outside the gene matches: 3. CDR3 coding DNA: TGCGCCAGCAGCCACGGACTAGCGGGTGAGCAGTTCTTC. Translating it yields CASSHGLAGEQFF.

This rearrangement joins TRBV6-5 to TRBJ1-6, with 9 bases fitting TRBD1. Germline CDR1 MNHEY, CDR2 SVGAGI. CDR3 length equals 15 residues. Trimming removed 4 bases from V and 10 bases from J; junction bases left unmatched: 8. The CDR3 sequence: CASSSAGTGYSPLHF. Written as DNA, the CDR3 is TGTGCCAGCAGTTCTGCCGGGACAGGGTACTCACCCCTCCACTTT.

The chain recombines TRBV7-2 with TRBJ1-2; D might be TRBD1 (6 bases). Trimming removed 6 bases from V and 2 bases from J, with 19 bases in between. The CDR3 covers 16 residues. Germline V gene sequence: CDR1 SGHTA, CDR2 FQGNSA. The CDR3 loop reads CASRLHNRDTNYGYTF. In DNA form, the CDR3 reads TGTGCCAGCAGACTACATAACAGGGATACGAACTATGGCTACACCTTC.

The CDR3 sequence: CASSAPGTGKKQYF. In DNA, the CDR3 is TGTGCCAGCAGCGCCCCCGGGACAGGCAAAAAGCAGTACTTC. The chain recombines TRBV7-2 with TRBJ2-7; TRBD1 matches 8 bases. J gave up 8 bases and V 5 bases, and 11 bases lay outside the gene matches. The germline V gene has CDR1 SGHTA and CDR2 FQGNSA. The CDR3 runs to 14 residues.

CDR3: CASILGGYEQYF. The CDR3 region has the DNA TGTGCCAGCATCCTTGGAGGGTACGAGCAGTACTTC. V is TRBV2 and J is TRBJ2-5; maybe TRBD2 (6 bases). The J call is in doubt because the DNA end fits TRBJ2-7 better. Looked up from germline, CDR1 is SNHLY and CDR2 is FYNNEI. The CDR3 spans 12 residues.